This is a list of T cell receptor beta chains from one sample in a study of cytomegalovirus exposure and HLA in healthy donors. Using immunoSEQ multiplex PCR, the repertoire was profiled, and TCRdb retains in-frame clones only, with some absent. The specimen's table records 150,000 to 200,000 clones. Specimen: PBMCs. The receptors here all came from a man younger than 40 in good health and CMV-seronegative. CDR3s include the opening cysteine and the closing phenylalanine or tryptophan. A D gene is named only where the DNA matches it firmly.

d_call: TRBD1; j_call: TRBJ1-1; v_call: TRBV28; cdr3_aa: CASSFPRQGKTEAFF; cdr3_nt: TGTGCCAGCAGTTTCCCGAGACAGGGGAAGACTGAAGCTTTCTTT
d_call: NA; j_call: TRBJ2-7; v_call: TRBV7-6; cdr3_aa: CASSLGPGPFGEQYF; cdr3_nt: TGTGCCAGCAGCTTAGGCCCAGGGCCGTTCGGCGAGCAGTACTTC
d_call: NA; j_call: TRBJ2-5; v_call: TRBV7-9; cdr3_aa: CASSFHGETQYF; cdr3_nt: TGTGCCAGCAGCTTCCACGGAGAGACCCAGTACTTC
d_call: TRBD2; j_call: TRBJ2-7; v_call: TRBV27; cdr3_aa: CASSTPASGIYEQYF; cdr3_nt: TGTGCCAGCAGTACTCCCGCTAGCGGGATCTACGAGCAGTACTTC
d_call: NA; j_call: TRBJ2-1; v_call: TRBV11-2; cdr3_aa: CASSERRPRAYNEQFF; cdr3_nt: TGTGCCAGCAGCGAGCGGCGACCAAGAGCCTACAATGAGCAGTTCTTC
d_call: TRBD2; j_call: TRBJ2-7; v_call: TRBV7-3; cdr3_aa: CASSLTSGGWREQYF; cdr3_nt: TGTGCCAGCAGCTTAACCAGCGGGGGGTGGCGGGAGCAGTACTTC
d_call: TRBD2; j_call: TRBJ2-2; v_call: TRBV7-2; cdr3_aa: CASSSPSGRALNTGELFF; cdr3_nt: TGTGCCAGCAGCTCACCTAGCGGGAGGGCCTTGAACACCGGGGAGCTGTTTTTT
d_call: TRBD2; j_call: TRBJ2-1; v_call: TRBV9; cdr3_aa: CASSASSGTYNEQFF; cdr3_nt: TGTGCCAGCAGCGCTTCTAGCGGTACTTACAATGAGCAGTTCTTC
d_call: TRBD1; j_call: TRBJ2-1; v_call: TRBV28; cdr3_aa: CAIPLPGQGASEQFF; cdr3_nt: TGTGCCATCCCTCTGCCGGGACAGGGGGCGAGTGAGCAGTTCTTC
d_call: NA; j_call: TRBJ2-6; v_call: TRBV15; cdr3_aa: CATSTDGSGANVLTF; cdr3_nt: TGTGCCACCAGCACAGACGGCTCTGGGGCCAACGTCCTGACTTTC
d_call: NA; j_call: TRBJ1-5; v_call: TRBV12-5; cdr3_aa: CASGQGWPQHF; cdr3_nt: TGTGCTAGTGGTCAGGGGTGGCCCCAGCATTTT
d_call: NA; j_call: TRBJ2-1; v_call: TRBV5-4; cdr3_aa: CASSLGGVTIHNEQFF; cdr3_nt: TGTGCCAGCAGCTTGGGAGGAGTCACTATTCACAATGAGCAGTTCTTC
d_call: TRBD1; j_call: TRBJ2-7; v_call: TRBV6-5; cdr3_aa: CASSSGQGTHEQYF; cdr3_nt: TGTGCCAGCAGTTCCGGACAGGGTACCCACGAGCAGTACTTC
d_call: NA; j_call: TRBJ1-6; v_call: TRBV6-1; cdr3_aa: CASSETGLDDSPLHF; cdr3_nt: TGTGCCAGCAGTGAAACAGGCTTGGATGATTCACCCCTCCACTTT
d_call: NA; j_call: TRBJ2-7; v_call: TRBV6-5; cdr3_aa: CASSLGGTGYEQYF; cdr3_nt: TGTGCCAGCAGCTTGGGGGGGACAGGTTACGAGCAGTACTTC
d_call: TRBD1; j_call: TRBJ2-1; v_call: TRBV6-5; cdr3_aa: CASRQTGVNEQFF; cdr3_nt: TGTGCCAGCAGGCAAACAGGGGTCAATGAGCAGTTCTTC
d_call: TRBD1; j_call: TRBJ2-1; v_call: TRBV9; cdr3_aa: CASSPRQGLSDEQFF; cdr3_nt: TGTGCCAGCAGCCCTCGACAGGGTCTTAGCGATGAGCAGTTCTTC
d_call: TRBD1; j_call: TRBJ1-2; v_call: TRBV5-1; cdr3_aa: CASSLGQGHYLGYTF; cdr3_nt: TGCGCCAGCAGCTTGGGACAGGGCCATTACCTTGGCTACACCTTC
d_call: TRBD1; j_call: TRBJ2-2; v_call: TRBV28; cdr3_aa: CASSRQGIGELFF; cdr3_nt: TGTGCCAGCAGTCGACAGGGGATCGGGGAGCTGTTTTTT
d_call: TRBD1; j_call: TRBJ1-2; v_call: TRBV7-2; cdr3_aa: CASSLGSTGGIAGYGYTF; cdr3_nt: TGTGCCAGCAGCTTAGGGAGTACAGGGGGCATTGCTGGCTATGGCTACACCTTC
d_call: TRBD2; j_call: TRBJ2-1; v_call: TRBV6-5; cdr3_aa: CASSFLSSGRSNEQFF; cdr3_nt: TGTGCCAGCAGTTTCCTTTCTAGCGGGAGGAGCAATGAGCAGTTCTTC
d_call: NA; j_call: TRBJ1-1; v_call: TRBV5-1; cdr3_aa: CASSDQSGATEAFF; cdr3_nt: TGCGCCAGCAGCGACCAATCAGGGGCTACTGAAGCTTTCTTT
d_call: TRBD1; j_call: TRBJ1-4; v_call: TRBV25-1; cdr3_aa: CASRDRGAEKLFF; cdr3_nt: TGTGCCAGTCGGGACAGGGGTGCGGAAAAACTGTTTTTT
d_call: NA; j_call: TRBJ1-2; v_call: TRBV6-5; cdr3_aa: CASSYSIGGAYGYTF; cdr3_nt: TGTGCCAGCAGTTACTCGATCGGGGGGGCTTATGGCTACACCTTC
d_call: TRBD2; j_call: TRBJ2-7; v_call: TRBV10-1; cdr3_aa: CASSESGGPYEQYF; cdr3_nt: TGCGCCAGCAGTGAATCGGGAGGGCCCTACGAGCAGTACTTC
d_call: TRBD2; j_call: TRBJ2-7; v_call: TRBV5-4; cdr3_aa: CASSFSGSHYEQYF; cdr3_nt: TGTGCCAGCAGCTTTAGCGGGAGTCATTACGAGCAGTACTTC
d_call: NA; j_call: TRBJ2-2; v_call: TRBV5-1; cdr3_aa: CASSLEKIAGELFF; cdr3_nt: TGCGCCAGCAGCTTGGAAAAAATAGCCGGGGAGCTGTTTTTT
d_call: TRBD1; j_call: TRBJ1-2; v_call: TRBV27; cdr3_aa: CASSFKAGGIYGYTF; cdr3_nt: TGTGCCAGCAGTTTTAAGGCAGGGGGCATCTATGGCTACACCTTC
d_call: NA; j_call: TRBJ1-5; v_call: TRBV6-5; cdr3_aa: CASRQGGNQPQHF; cdr3_nt: TGTGCCAGCAGGCAAGGAGGCAATCAGCCCCAGCATTTT
d_call: TRBD1; j_call: TRBJ2-7; v_call: TRBV30; cdr3_aa: CAWSPGTGDYEQYF; cdr3_nt: TGTGCCTGGAGTCCTGGGACAGGGGACTACGAGCAGTACTTC
d_call: TRBD2; j_call: TRBJ2-1; v_call: TRBV19; cdr3_aa: CASSFGLAGGGVKIEQFF; cdr3_nt: TGTGCCAGTAGTTTCGGACTAGCGGGAGGGGGGGTAAAGATTGAGCAGTTCTTC
d_call: NA; j_call: TRBJ2-7; v_call: TRBV7-2; cdr3_aa: CASSLARGYEQYF; cdr3_nt: TGTGCCAGCAGCTTAGCCAGGGGCTACGAGCAGTACTTC
d_call: TRBD1; j_call: TRBJ1-3; v_call: TRBV5-1; cdr3_aa: CASSSGQGSTLSGNTIYF; cdr3_nt: TGCGCCAGCAGCTCTGGACAGGGCTCTACGCTCTCTGGAAACACCATATATTTT
d_call: NA; j_call: TRBJ2-7; v_call: TRBV28; cdr3_aa: CASSHQPDSSGEQYF; cdr3_nt: TGTGCCAGCAGTCACCAACCCGACAGTTCAGGAGAGCAGTACTTC
d_call: TRBD2; j_call: TRBJ2-7; v_call: TRBV9; cdr3_aa: CASSVAPGAGGSHEQYF; cdr3_nt: TGTGCCAGCAGCGTAGCTCCCGGGGCGGGAGGGTCCCACGAGCAGTACTTC
d_call: NA; j_call: TRBJ1-4; v_call: TRBV7-8; cdr3_aa: CASSLRLSGDGEKLFF; cdr3_nt: TGTGCCAGCAGCTTAAGGCTTTCGGGGGACGGAGAAAAACTGTTTTTT
d_call: NA; j_call: TRBJ1-1; v_call: TRBV11-2; cdr3_aa: CASSPRRGEAFF; cdr3_nt: TGTGCCAGCAGCCCCCGAAGAGGGGAAGCTTTCTTT
d_call: TRBD2; j_call: TRBJ2-7; v_call: TRBV10-3; cdr3_aa: CAISDGAGGYEQYF; cdr3_nt: TGTGCCATCAGTGATGGAGCGGGAGGGTACGAGCAGTACTTC
d_call: NA; j_call: TRBJ2-1; v_call: TRBV5-6; cdr3_aa: CASSLRQAIYNEQFF; cdr3_nt: TGTGCCAGCAGCTTGCGACAGGCCATATACAATGAGCAGTTCTTC
d_call: TRBD1; j_call: TRBJ1-4; v_call: TRBV6-5; cdr3_aa: CASSGGRGFGEKLFF; cdr3_nt: TGTGCCAGCAGTGGGGGCAGGGGGTTTGGAGAAAAACTGTTTTTT
d_call: NA; j_call: TRBJ2-5; v_call: TRBV27; cdr3_aa: CASSSADWQETQYF; cdr3_nt: TGTGCCAGCAGTTCCGCGGACTGGCAAGAGACCCAGTACTTC
d_call: TRBD2; j_call: TRBJ2-3; v_call: TRBV7-9; cdr3_aa: CASRSGLAGEGDTQYF; cdr3_nt: TGTGCCAGCAGATCCGGACTAGCGGGCGAAGGGGATACGCAGTATTTT
d_call: TRBD1; j_call: TRBJ2-3; v_call: TRBV2; cdr3_aa: CASSQDRVTDTQYF; cdr3_nt: TGTGCCAGCAGTCAGGACAGGGTCACAGATACGCAGTATTTT
d_call: TRBD1; j_call: TRBJ2-5; v_call: TRBV28; cdr3_aa: CASSSAGGAPETQYF; cdr3_nt: TGTGCCAGCAGTTCAGCAGGGGGCGCTCCGGAGACCCAGTACTTC
d_call: NA; j_call: TRBJ1-5; v_call: TRBV10-2; cdr3_aa: CASTSGGNGQPQHF; cdr3_nt: TGCGCCAGCACCTCCGGGGGGAATGGGCAGCCCCAGCATTTT
d_call: NA; j_call: TRBJ1-4; v_call: TRBV6-6; cdr3_aa: CASSYGGANEKLFF; cdr3_nt: TGTGCCAGCAGTTACGGGGGGGCTAATGAAAAACTGTTTTTT
d_call: NA; j_call: TRBJ2-6; v_call: TRBV2; cdr3_aa: CASSETGGANVLTF; cdr3_nt: TGTGCCAGCAGTGAAACGGGTGGGGCCAACGTCCTGACTTTC
d_call: TRBD1; j_call: TRBJ1-1; v_call: TRBV5-1; cdr3_aa: CASSGQGQTEAFF; cdr3_nt: TGCGCCAGCAGTGGACAGGGGCAGACTGAAGCTTTCTTT
d_call: NA; j_call: TRBJ1-1; v_call: TRBV12-5; cdr3_aa: CASRSEADTEAFF; cdr3_nt: TGTGCTAGTAGGAGTGAGGCGGACACTGAAGCTTTCTTT
d_call: TRBD1; j_call: TRBJ1-1; v_call: TRBV2; cdr3_aa: CASRPGTGTTEAFF; cdr3_nt: TGTGCCAGCAGGCCCGGGACAGGGACCACTGAAGCTTTCTTT
d_call: TRBD1; j_call: TRBJ2-7; v_call: TRBV28; cdr3_aa: CASSGTGDHYEQYF; cdr3_nt: TGTGCCAGCAGTGGGACAGGGGACCACTACGAGCAGTACTTC
d_call: NA; j_call: TRBJ1-2; v_call: TRBV30; cdr3_aa: CAWSVMGAHGYTF; cdr3_nt: TGTGCCTGGAGTGTAATGGGGGCGCATGGCTACACCTTC
d_call: NA; j_call: TRBJ2-2; v_call: TRBV6-1; cdr3_aa: CASSPTQGGELFF; cdr3_nt: TGTGCCAGCAGTCCCACTCAGGGAGGAGAGCTGTTTTTT
d_call: NA; j_call: TRBJ1-1; v_call: TRBV6-4; cdr3_aa: CASSVSEGAHEAFF; cdr3_nt: TGTGCCAGCAGTGTCTCTGAAGGGGCCCATGAAGCTTTCTTT
d_call: TRBD1; j_call: TRBJ1-2; v_call: TRBV29-1; cdr3_aa: CSVSPHLRQGDGYTF; cdr3_nt: TGCAGCGTTTCCCCTCATCTGCGACAGGGGGATGGCTACACCTTC
d_call: NA; j_call: TRBJ1-2; v_call: TRBV9; cdr3_aa: CASKADYGYTF; cdr3_nt: TGTGCCAGTAAGGCGGACTATGGCTACACCTTC
d_call: TRBD1; j_call: TRBJ2-7; v_call: TRBV6-6; cdr3_aa: CASTVTMDRSLEQYF; cdr3_nt: TGTGCCAGCACCGTTACCATGGACAGGTCTCTGGAGCAGTACTTC
d_call: NA; j_call: TRBJ1-1; v_call: TRBV5-5; cdr3_aa: CASSAGRGTEAFF; cdr3_nt: TGTGCCAGCAGCGCGGGGAGGGGGACTGAAGCTTTCTTT
d_call: NA; j_call: TRBJ1-1; v_call: TRBV5-1; cdr3_aa: CASSLPKGSGGKSEAFF; cdr3_nt: TGCGCCAGCAGCCTTCCGAAAGGGTCGGGAGGGAAGTCTGAAGCTTTCTTT